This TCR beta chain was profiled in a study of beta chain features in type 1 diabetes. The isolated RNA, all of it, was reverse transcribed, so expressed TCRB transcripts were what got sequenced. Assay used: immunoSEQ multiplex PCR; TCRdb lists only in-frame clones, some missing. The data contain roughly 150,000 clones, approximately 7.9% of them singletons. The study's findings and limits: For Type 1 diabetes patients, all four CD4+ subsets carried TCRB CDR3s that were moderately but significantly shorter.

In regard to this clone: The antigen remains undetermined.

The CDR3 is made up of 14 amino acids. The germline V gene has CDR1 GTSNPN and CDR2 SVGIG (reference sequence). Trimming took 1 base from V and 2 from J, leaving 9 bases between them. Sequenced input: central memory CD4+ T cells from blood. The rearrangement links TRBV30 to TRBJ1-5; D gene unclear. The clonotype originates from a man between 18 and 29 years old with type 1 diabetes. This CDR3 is CAWSAVTRNQPQHF. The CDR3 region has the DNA TGTGCCTGGAGTGCAGTGACACGCAATCAGCCCCAGCATTTT. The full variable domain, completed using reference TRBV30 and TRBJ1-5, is SQTIHQWPATLVQPVGSPLSLECTVEGTSNPNLYWYRQAAGRGLQLLFYSVGIGQISSEVPQNLSASRPQDRQFILSSKKLLLSDSGFYLCAWSAVTRNQPQHFGDGTRLSIL.